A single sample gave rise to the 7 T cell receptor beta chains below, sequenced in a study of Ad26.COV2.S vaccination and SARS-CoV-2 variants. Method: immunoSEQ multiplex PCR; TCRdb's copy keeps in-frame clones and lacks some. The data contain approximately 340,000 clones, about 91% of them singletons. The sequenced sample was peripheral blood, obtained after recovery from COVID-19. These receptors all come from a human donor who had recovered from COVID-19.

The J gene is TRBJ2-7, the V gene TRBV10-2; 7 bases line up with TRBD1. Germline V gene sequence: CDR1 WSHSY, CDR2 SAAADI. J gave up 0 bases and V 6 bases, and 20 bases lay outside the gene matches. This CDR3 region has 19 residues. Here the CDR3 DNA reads TGCGCCAGCAGGGGGATCGACAGGGCCCCAAGGTCCCACTCCTACGAGCAGTACTTC. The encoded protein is CASRGIDRAPRSHSYEQYF.

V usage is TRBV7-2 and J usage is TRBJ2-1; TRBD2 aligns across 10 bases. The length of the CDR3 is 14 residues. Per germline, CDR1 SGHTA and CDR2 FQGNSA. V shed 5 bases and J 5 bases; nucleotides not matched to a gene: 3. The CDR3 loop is CASSGSGGNNEQFF. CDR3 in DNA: TGTGCCAGCAGCGGTAGCGGGGGGAACAATGAGCAGTTCTTC.

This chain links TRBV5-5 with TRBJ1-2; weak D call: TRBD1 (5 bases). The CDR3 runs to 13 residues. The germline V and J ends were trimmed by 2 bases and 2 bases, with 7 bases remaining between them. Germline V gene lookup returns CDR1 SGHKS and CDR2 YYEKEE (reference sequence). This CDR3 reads CASSFPGNYGYTF. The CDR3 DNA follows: TGTGCCAGCAGCTTTCCAGGGAACTATGGCTACACCTTC. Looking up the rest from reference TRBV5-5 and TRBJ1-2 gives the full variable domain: DAGVTQSPTHLIKTRGQQVTLRCSPISGHKSVSWYQQVLGQGPQFIFQYYEKEERGRGNFPDRFSARQFPNYSSELNVNALLLGDSALYLCASSFPGNYGYTFGSGTRLTVV.

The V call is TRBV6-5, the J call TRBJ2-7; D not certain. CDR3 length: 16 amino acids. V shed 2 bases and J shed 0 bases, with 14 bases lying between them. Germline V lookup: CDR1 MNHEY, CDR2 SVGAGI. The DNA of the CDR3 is TGTGCCAGCAGTTACAGGGCGCGCGATAACTCCTACGAGCAGTACTTC. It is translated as CASSYRARDNSYEQYF.

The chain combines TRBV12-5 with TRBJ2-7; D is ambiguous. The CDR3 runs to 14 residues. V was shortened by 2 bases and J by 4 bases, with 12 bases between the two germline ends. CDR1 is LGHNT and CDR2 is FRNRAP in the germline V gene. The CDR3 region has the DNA TGTGCTAGTGGTTTGAACCCGAGAGATTACGAGCAGTACTTC. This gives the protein CASGLNPRDYEQYF.

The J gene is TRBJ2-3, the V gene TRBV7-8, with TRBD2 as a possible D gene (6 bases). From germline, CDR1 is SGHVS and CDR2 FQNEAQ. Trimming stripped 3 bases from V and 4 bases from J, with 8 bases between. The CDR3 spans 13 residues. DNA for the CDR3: TGTGCCAGCAGCTTGCGGGGACCAGATACGCAGTATTTT. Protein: CASSLRGPDTQYF.

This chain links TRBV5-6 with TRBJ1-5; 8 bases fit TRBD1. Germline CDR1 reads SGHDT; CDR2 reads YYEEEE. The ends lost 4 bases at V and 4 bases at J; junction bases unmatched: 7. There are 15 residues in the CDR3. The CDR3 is CASSPDRGRNQPQHF. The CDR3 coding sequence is TGTGCCAGCAGCCCCGACAGGGGCCGGAATCAGCCCCAGCATTTT. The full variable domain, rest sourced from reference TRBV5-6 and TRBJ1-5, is DAGVTQSPTHLIKTRGQQVTLRCSPKSGHDTVSWYQQALGQGPQFIFQYYEEEERQRGNFPDRFSGHQFPNYSSELNVNALLLGDSALYLCASSPDRGRNQPQHFGDGTRLSIL.